This T cell receptor beta chain stems from a study of T cell repertoires in cytomegalovirus infection. Trimming took 5 bases from V and 6 from J, leaving 6 bases between them. This CDR3 is built from 11 residues. Germline lookup yields CDR1 MNHEY and CDR2 SMNVEV (reference sequence). Each CDR3 protein gets one entry after TCRdb re-called the reads with MiXCR. The repertoire holds roughly 240,000 distinct CDR3 sequences, with 6.5% as singletons. The sequence derives from a human donor in good health (CMV status not recorded). Some clones in this sample may be carry-over from other donors' samples. The sequencing sample was made of PBMCs. V gene TRBV27 combines with J gene TRBJ2-3, with D unclear. CDR3 sequence reads: CASSIGDTQYF. The CDR3 DNA reads TGTGCCAGCAGTATCGGGGATACGCAGTATTTT.